What follows are 28 T cell receptor beta chains derived from one specimen sequenced in a study of memory CD4+ T cells and cytomegalovirus serostatus (dated by TCRdb to the late 2010s). Libraries were made using the immunoSEQ multiplex PCR assay. TCRdb limited this immuneACCESS table to in-frame rearrangements with V and J called. A share of clones is missing; checked studies link under half to unresolved V genes, and the rest is unexplained. Within this sample are 70,000 to 90,000 clones, with around four fifths of them counted one time only. Clones ranked in the top ten supply 2.5% to 3% of the sample. Single viable CD3+CD4+CD8-CD45RO+ cells were sorted as memory CD4+ T cells on a FACSAria II. Sequencing was carried out using memory CD4+ T cells from blood. The receptors come from an adult in good health and CMV-seropositive.

This clone occurred a few times. This chain joins TRBV6-4 and TRBJ1-6; 8 bases are shared with TRBD1. This CDR3 has 15 amino acids. Germline lookup yields CDR1 MRHNA and CDR2 SNTAGT. V was clipped by 9 bases and J by 7 bases; unmatched bases: 11. The CDR3 is CARRPGNRGNSPLHF. CDR3 sequence (DNA): TGTGCCAGACGACCCGGGAACAGGGGGAATTCACCCCTCCACTTT.

This clone has only a few counts. The J gene is TRBJ1-6, the V gene TRBV11-2; perhaps TRBD1 as D (6 bases). Germline CDR1 reads SGHAT; CDR2 reads FQNNGV. CDR3 length: 15 amino acids. Trimming stripped 5 bases from V and 5 bases from J, with 13 bases between. The CDR3 DNA sequence: TGTGCCAGCAGCCCAGGGGCAGGACATAATTCACCCCTCCACTTT. Translating it yields CASSPGAGHNSPLHF.

The genes are TRBV7-9 and TRBJ1-2; D unresolved. This CDR3 region has 13 residues. Germline-derived CDR1 and CDR2 are SEHNR and FQNEAQ (reference sequence). The V and J ends lost 5 bases and 4 bases respectively, with 11 bases between them. The CDR3 here is CASSPRPGYGYTF. Written as DNA, the CDR3 is TGTGCCAGCAGCCCTCGCCCCGGCTATGGCTACACCTTC.

The V gene is TRBV11-2, the J gene TRBJ2-2; either TRBD1 or TRBD2 may supply D (5 bases each). From germline, CDR1 is SGHAT and CDR2 FQNNGV. Trimming took off 5 bases at V and 2 bases at J, with 18 bases between the two ends. The CDR3 loop spans 17 amino acids. The CDR3 DNA sequence: TGTGCCAGCAGCCCGGGGCAGTGGGATAGTAACACCGGGGAGCTGTTTTTT. Amino acids: CASSPGQWDSNTGELFF.

V is TRBV11-2 and J is TRBJ1-1; no reliable D call. V lost 1 base and J 7 bases, leaving 7 bases between the germline ends. The germline gives CDR1 SGHAT, CDR2 FQNNGV. The CDR3 is 12 amino acids. The CDR3 protein is CASSLVTGEAFF. Here the CDR3 DNA reads TGTGCCAGCAGCTTAGTTACGGGTGAAGCTTTCTTT.

This clone is a singleton in its sample. The V gene is TRBV2, the J gene TRBJ2-2, with 9 bases lining up with TRBD2. Germline assignment: CDR1 SNHLY and CDR2 FYNNEI. The CDR3 covers 14 residues. V dropped 6 bases and J dropped 7; count of bases not matched to a gene: 6. The CDR3: CASSRLAEVGELFF. DNA of the CDR3: TGTGCCAGCAGCCGACTAGCGGAGGTCGGGGAGCTGTTTTTT. The full variable domain, rest sourced from reference TRBV2 and TRBJ2-2, is EPEVTQTPSHQVTQMGQEVILRCVPISNHLYFYWYRQILGQKVEFLVSFYNNEISEKSEIFDDQFSVERPDGSNFTLKIRSTKLEDSAMYFCASSRLAEVGELFFGEGSRLTVL.

The rearrangement links TRBV18 to TRBJ2-3; 7 positions agree with TRBD2. With V trimmed by 3 bases and J by 4 bases, 10 bases remained unmatched. CDR3 size: 16 residues. Looked up from germline, CDR1 is KGHSH and CDR2 is LQKENI. The CDR3 DNA sequence: TGTGCCAGCTCACCGGCCCCGGGCGGGGGATCAGATACGCAGTATTTT. It encodes CASSPAPGGGSDTQYF.

The V and J genes are TRBV13 and TRBJ2-1, with D unclear. Trimming left V 5 bases short and J 0 bases short, with 8 bases between. The V gene's germline CDR1 is PRHDT and CDR2 FYEKMQ (reference sequence). The CDR3 totals 14 residues. CDR3 in amino acids: CASSGRSSYNEQFF. The CDR3 bases are TGTGCCAGCAGCGGCCGAAGCTCCTACAATGAGCAGTTCTTC.

The V call is TRBV28, the J call TRBJ1-2; 10 bases align to TRBD1. The CDR3 contains 17 residues. Losses at the gene ends were 6 bases for V and 8 bases for J; bases not matched to a gene: 18. Germline CDR1 reads MDHEN; CDR2 reads SYDVKM. This CDR3 reads CASRRDRGYSPPAGYTF. The CDR3 DNA follows: TGTGCCAGCAGAAGGGACAGGGGATATTCTCCTCCCGCGGGCTACACCTTC.

The chain employs TRBV19 and TRBJ2-6; D possibly corresponds to TRBD2 (5 bases). The CDR3 runs 18 residues. Per germline, CDR1 LNHDA and CDR2 SQIVND (reference sequence). With 3 bases removed from V and 0 bases from J, the gap between germline ends came to 15 bases. The CDR3 spells CASSMRAGPLSGANVLTF. In DNA, the CDR3 is TGTGCCAGTAGTATGCGGGCAGGTCCCCTCTCTGGGGCCAACGTCCTGACTTTC.

This chain connects TRBV5-1 to TRBJ1-2; 8 bases map to TRBD1. CDR1 is SGHRS and CDR2 is YFSETQ in the germline V gene. V was pared by 2 bases and J by 6 bases, with 9 bases of the junction left unmatched. The CDR3 contains 15 residues. The CDR3 loop is CASSFSGGNMDGYTF. CDR3 nucleotide sequence: TGCGCCAGCAGCTTTTCAGGGGGCAATATGGATGGCTACACCTTC.

The gene calls are TRBV6-6 and TRBJ1-3; 7 bases agree with TRBD1. The CDR3 runs to 14 residues. V dropped 5 bases and J dropped 2; count of bases not matched to a gene: 3. Per the germline V gene, CDR1 is MNHNY and CDR2 is SVGAGI (reference sequence). Written as DNA, the CDR3 is TGTGCCAGCAGTGTCAGGGGGACTGGAAACACCATATATTTT. Amino acids: CASSVRGTGNTIYF.

The gene calls are TRBV5-1 and TRBJ2-3; D is undetermined. V was shortened by 5 bases and J by 2 bases, with 3 bases between the two germline ends. Germline CDR1 is SGHRS and CDR2 is YFSETQ. CDR3 length equals 11 residues. The CDR3 sequence is CASRNTDTQYF. In DNA, the CDR3 is TGCGCCAGCAGGAACACAGATACGCAGTATTTT.

By its share, this clone is medium-sized. This chain joins TRBV7-8 and TRBJ1-2; D possibly corresponds to TRBD1 (6 bases). V lost 0 bases, J lost 7 bases, and 15 bases lay in between. The CDR3 has 15 amino acids. Germline CDR1 and CDR2: SGHVS and FQNEAQ. The CDR3 is CASSLARGGAGGYTF. DNA of the CDR3: TGTGCCAGCAGCTTAGCCCGGGGGGGCGCGGGTGGCTACACCTTC. The whole variable domain, remainder taken from reference TRBV7-8 and TRBJ1-2, is GAGVSQSPRYKVAKRGQDVALRCDPISGHVSLFWYQQALGQGPEFLTYFQNEAQLDKSGLPSDRFFAERPEGSVSTLKIQRTQQEDSAVYLCASSLARGGAGGYTFGSGTRLTVV.

The CDR3 is CASSLGYSGNTIYF. Here the CDR3 DNA reads TGTGCCAGCAGCTTAGGGTACTCTGGAAACACCATATATTTT. This chain connects TRBV7-2 to TRBJ1-3; D gene uncertain. The V gene's germline CDR1 is SGHTA and CDR2 FQGNSA. This CDR3 has 14 amino acids. V lost 1 base and J lost 0, with 4 bases in between.

The chain has TRBV5-4 and TRBJ1-1; TRBD1 matches 12 bases. The CDR3 is 14 amino acids. V shed 6 bases, J shed 5 bases, and the junction held 5 bases outside the gene matches. The germline V gene has CDR1 SGHNT and CDR2 YYREEE (reference sequence). The CDR3 loop reads CASIGTGGLTEAFF. Written as DNA, the CDR3 is TGTGCCAGCATCGGGACAGGGGGCCTGACTGAAGCTTTCTTT.

V is TRBV6-1 and J is TRBJ1-6; 10 nucleotides agree with TRBD1. In germline, CDR1 is MNHNS, CDR2 SASEGT. The CDR3 runs to 14 residues. J was trimmed by 10 bases and V by 3 bases; bases with no gene match: 3. The CDR3 region has the DNA TGTGCCAGCAGTGATACGACAGGGGGCTCACCCCTCCACTTT. This sequence encodes CASSDTTGGSPLHF.

The CDR3 bases are TGTGCCAGCAGCCGCGAACGGGGCAATGAGCAGTTCTTC. It yields the protein CASSRERGNEQFF. The gene calls are TRBV11-3 and TRBJ2-1; weak D call: TRBD2 (5 bases). This CDR3 region has 13 residues. CDR1 is SGHNT, CDR2 YENEEA, per germline. Trimming cost V 5 bases and J 6 bases, with 11 bases left between them. The full variable domain, completed using reference TRBV11-3 and TRBJ2-1, is EAGVVQSPRYKIIEKKQPVAFWCNPISGHNTLYWYLQNLGQGPELLIRYENEEAVDDSQLPKDRFSAERLKGVDSTLKIQPAELGDSAVYLCASSRERGNEQFFGPGTRLTVL.

The rearrangement links TRBV7-9 to TRBJ1-3; weak D call: TRBD1 (6 bases). V was shortened by 5 bases and J by 8 bases, with 22 bases between the two germline ends. Germline V CDR1 and CDR2: SEHNR, FQNEAQ (reference sequence). The CDR3 has 16 residues. The chain's CDR3 is CASSPRTAAPGDTIYF. For the CDR3, the DNA is TGTGCCAGCAGCCCTAGGACAGCTGCCCCTGGGGACACCATATATTTT.

The chain is built from TRBV5-1 and TRBJ2-5; TRBD2 agrees at 10 bases. J gave up 4 bases and V 3 bases, and 3 bases lay outside the gene matches. This CDR3 spans 14 amino acids. Germline V gives CDR1 SGHRS, CDR2 YFSETQ. The CDR3 nucleotides read TGCGCCAGCAGCTCGGGACTAGCGCGAGAGACCCAGTACTTC. Amino acids: CASSSGLARETQYF.

Turning to this clone: A junction end diverges from the germline sequence, so it may reflect a read error. The chain is built from TRBV7-9 and TRBJ2-1; either TRBD1 or TRBD2 may supply D (5 bases each). There are 14 residues in the CDR3. Germline V gene sequence: CDR1 SEHNR, CDR2 FQNEAQ (reference sequence). The chain's CDR3 is CASSLAGADNEQFF. The CDR3 region has the DNA TGTGCCAGCAGCCTAGCCGGGGCTGACAATGAGCAGTTCTTC.

The V gene is TRBV6-1, the J gene TRBJ2-7; 9 nucleotides match TRBD1. The CDR3 is 14 amino acids. Germline V gene data show CDR1 as MNHNS and CDR2 as SASEGT. Unmatched junction bases numbered 8, after V lost 5 bases and J lost 6 bases. DNA of the CDR3: TGTGCCAGCAGTCAAAACAGGGGGCAGAGCGAGCAGTACGTC. The encoded protein is CASSQNRGQSEQYV.

The chain uses TRBV6-1 and TRBJ2-7, with 9 bases that match TRBD1. Per germline, CDR1 MNHNS and CDR2 SASEGT. With V trimmed by 11 bases and J by 3 bases, 8 bases remained unmatched. This CDR3 is built from 13 residues. The CDR3 reads CASVGTGFYEQYV. DNA for the CDR3: TGTGCCTCCGTCGGGACAGGGTTCTACGAGCAGTACGTC.

Only one count was recorded for this clone. The chain combines TRBV20-1 with TRBJ2-7; D gene ambiguous. Germline CDR1 reads DFQATT; CDR2 reads SNEGSKA (reference sequence). V gave up 6 bases and J gave up 0 bases, with 6 bases separating them. The length of the CDR3 is 11 residues. The CDR3 DNA is TGCAGTGCCGGACCCTCCTACGAGCAGTACTTC. Translating gives CSAGPSYEQYF.

The chain couples TRBV30 to TRBJ2-6; 8 bases fit TRBD1. J gave up 0 bases and V 5 bases, and 6 bases lay outside the gene matches. Germline assignment: CDR1 GTSNPN and CDR2 SVGIG (reference sequence). CDR3 length equals 16 residues. CDR3 residues: CAWADRVYSGANVLTF. The CDR3 DNA is TGTGCCTGGGCGGACAGGGTATACTCTGGGGCCAACGTCCTGACTTTC. The entire variable domain, with the rest obtained from reference TRBV30 and TRBJ2-6, is as follows: SQTIHQWPATLVQPVGSPLSLECTVEGTSNPNLYWYRQAAGRGLQLLFYSVGIGQISSEVPQNLSASRPQDRQFILSSKKLLLSDSGFYLCAWADRVYSGANVLTFGAGSRLTVL.

V and J are TRBV11-3 and TRBJ2-2; 11 positions agree with TRBD2. Germline V gene sequence: CDR1 SGHNT, CDR2 YENEEA. CDR3 size: 15 residues. V trimming: 5 bases; J trimming: 4 bases; junction bases outside the gene matches: 3. CDR3 sequence reads: CASSHGTSGTGELFF. In DNA form, the CDR3 reads TGTGCCAGCAGCCACGGGACTAGCGGCACCGGGGAGCTGTTTTTT.

The V and J genes are TRBV5-4 and TRBJ1-1, with D perhaps TRBD1 (5 bases). CDR1 is SGHNT and CDR2 is YYREEE in the germline V gene (reference sequence). The CDR3 runs 16 residues. Trimming stripped 4 bases from V and 1 base from J, with 17 bases between. CDR3 sequence reads: CASSRPPDGGNTEAFF. The CDR3, as DNA: TGTGCCAGCAGCCGACCCCCCGACGGGGGGAACACTGAAGCTTTCTTT.

This chain links TRBV5-6 with TRBJ1-6, with 8 bases lining up with TRBD1. The CDR3 runs to 13 residues. Germline CDR1 is SGHDT and CDR2 is YYEEEE. With V trimmed by 4 bases and J by 8 bases, 2 bases remained unmatched. CDR3 sequence reads: CASSMTGDSPLHF. The CDR3 DNA reads as TGTGCCAGCAGCATGACAGGGGATTCACCCCTCCACTTT.